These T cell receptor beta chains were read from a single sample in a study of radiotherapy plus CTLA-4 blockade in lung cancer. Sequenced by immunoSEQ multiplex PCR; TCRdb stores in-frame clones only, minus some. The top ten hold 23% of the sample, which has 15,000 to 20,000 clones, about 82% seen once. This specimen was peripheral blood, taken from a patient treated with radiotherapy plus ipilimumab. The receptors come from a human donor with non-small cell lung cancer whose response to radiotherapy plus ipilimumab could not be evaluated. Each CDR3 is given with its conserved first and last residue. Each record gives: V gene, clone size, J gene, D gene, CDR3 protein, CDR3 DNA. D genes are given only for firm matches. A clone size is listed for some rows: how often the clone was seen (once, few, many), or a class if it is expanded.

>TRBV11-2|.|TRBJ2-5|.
CASSPQGWETQYF
TGTGCCAGCAGCCCACAGGGTTGGGAGACCCAGTACTTC
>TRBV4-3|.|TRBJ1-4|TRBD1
CASSLLGTGPEKLFF
TGCGCCAGCAGTCTTTTGGGGACAGGGCCCGAAAAACTGTTTTTT
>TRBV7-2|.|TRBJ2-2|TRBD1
CASSLGQGNTGELFF
TGTGCCAGCAGCTTAGGACAGGGCAACACCGGGGAGCTGTTTTTT
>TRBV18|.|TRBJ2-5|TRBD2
CASSPDSSGQETQYF
TGTGCCAGCTCACCTGATTCTAGCGGGCAAGAGACCCAGTACTTC
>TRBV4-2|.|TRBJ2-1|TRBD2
CASSPWGTSGSNEQFF
TGTGCCAGCAGCCCCTGGGGGACTAGCGGGAGTAATGAGCAGTTCTTC
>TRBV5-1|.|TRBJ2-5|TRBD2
CASSLTGTSGETQYF
TGCGCCAGCAGCTTGACCGGGACTAGCGGGGAGACCCAGTACTTC
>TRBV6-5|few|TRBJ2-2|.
CASNFGGTGELFF
TGTGCCAGCAATTTTGGAGGCACCGGGGAGCTGTTTTTT
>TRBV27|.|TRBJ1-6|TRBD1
CASRSGQGARNSPLHF
TGTGCCAGCCGGTCCGGACAGGGGGCGAGAAATTCACCCCTCCACTTT
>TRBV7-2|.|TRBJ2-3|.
CASSLGAPSTDTQYF
TGTGCCAGCAGCTTAGGCGCCCCGAGCACAGATACGCAGTATTTT
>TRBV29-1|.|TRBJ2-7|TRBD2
CSVGEREGRYEQYF
TGCAGCGTGGGGGAGCGGGAGGGCCGCTACGAGCAGTACTTC
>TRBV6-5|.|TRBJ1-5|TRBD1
CASRRTGGNQPQHF
TGTGCCAGCAGGCGGACAGGGGGCAATCAGCCCCAGCATTTT
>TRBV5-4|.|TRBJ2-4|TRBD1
CASSPTGVLAKNIQYF
TGTGCCAGCAGCCCAACAGGGGTCCTAGCCAAAAACATTCAGTACTTC
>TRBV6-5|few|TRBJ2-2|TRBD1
CASQQGDTGELFF
TGTGCCAGTCAACAGGGGGACACCGGGGAGCTGTTTTTT
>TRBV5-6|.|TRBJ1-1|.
CASSHVGGSGNSGGAFF
TGTGCCAGCAGCCATGTGGGCGGCTCCGGGAACTCCGGCGGAGCTTTCTTT
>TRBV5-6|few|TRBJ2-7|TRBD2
CASSHASGPPSYEQYF
TGTGCCAGCAGCCACGCTAGCGGGCCCCCCTCCTACGAGCAGTACTTC
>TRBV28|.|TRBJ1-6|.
CASSLGRALGNSPLHF
TGTGCCAGCAGTTTAGGCAGGGCCCTAGGTAATTCACCCCTCCACTTT
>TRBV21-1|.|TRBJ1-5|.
CASSCEVATWHHQPQHF
TGTGCCAGCAGCTGTGAGGTAGCTACATGGCATCATCAGCCCCAGCATTTT
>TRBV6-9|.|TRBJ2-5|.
CASSTTSVGETQYF
TGTGCCAGCAGCACCACAAGCGTCGGAGAGACCCAGTACTTC
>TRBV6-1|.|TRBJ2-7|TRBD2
CANRLLAGQSYEQYF
TGTGCCAACAGGCTACTAGCGGGACAATCCTACGAGCAGTACTTC
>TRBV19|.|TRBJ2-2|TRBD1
CASSIESLRQGAGGTGELFF
TGTGCCAGTAGTATAGAAAGCTTACGACAGGGGGCTGGTGGGACCGGGGAGCTGTTTTTT
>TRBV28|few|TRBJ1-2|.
CAITGESYGYTF
TGTGCCATAACGGGTGAAAGTTATGGCTACACCTTC
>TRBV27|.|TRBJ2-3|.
CASSLFSGITTDTQYF
TGTGCCAGCAGTTTATTCTCCGGGATTACCACAGATACGCAGTATTTT
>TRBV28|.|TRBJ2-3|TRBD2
CASSFRGGPSTDTQYF
TGTGCCAGCAGTTTTCGGGGGGGCCCTAGCACAGATACGCAGTATTTT
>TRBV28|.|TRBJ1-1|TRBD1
CASSRGQGAFF
TGTGCCAGCAGCCGTGGACAGGGGGCTTTCTTT
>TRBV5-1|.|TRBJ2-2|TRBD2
CASSLALAGETGELFF
TGCGCCAGCAGCTTGGCCCTAGCGGGAGAAACCGGGGAGCTGTTTTTT
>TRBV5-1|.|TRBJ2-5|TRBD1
CASSLSPGQVQETQYF
TGCGCCAGCAGCTTGAGCCCGGGACAGGTCCAAGAGACCCAGTACTTC
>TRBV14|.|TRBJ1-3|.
CASRQELGVRNTIYF
TGTGCCAGCAGGCAAGAGCTGGGAGTTCGAAACACCATATATTTT
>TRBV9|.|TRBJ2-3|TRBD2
CASSGRLAGHSVGDTQYF
TGTGCCAGCAGCGGACGACTAGCGGGACACTCAGTTGGAGATACGCAGTATTTT
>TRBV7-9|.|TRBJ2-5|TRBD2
CASSARLAGGVETQYF
TGTGCCAGCAGCGCCAGACTAGCGGGAGGGGTGGAGACCCAGTACTTC